This entry lists 32 T cell receptor beta chains sequenced from one sample in a study of tumor-infiltrating lymphocytes in oesophageal squamous cell carcinoma. TCRdb re-called the PCR reads through MiXCR, storing one row per CDR3 protein. The table has approximately 13,000 distinct CDR3 sequences, roughly 50% seen once. Sequencing used blood. The receptor source for this set is a male donor with esophageal squamous cell carcinoma.

J is TRBJ1-1 and V is TRBV6-8; TRBD1 is a possible D gene (5 bases). V lost 1 base, J lost 4 bases, and 10 bases lay in between. This CDR3 contains 14 residues. The germline V gene has CDR1 MNHGY and CDR2 SAAAGT. CDR3 coding DNA: TGTGCCAGCAGTTACTGGGACTCCAGCACTGAAGCTTTCTTT. Translating gives CASSYWDSSTEAFF.

About this clonotype: The junction departs from germline at one end; a sequencing error may be responsible. The chain uses TRBV7-6 and TRBJ2-5; no definite D call. The CDR3 extends over 13 amino acids. CDR1 and CDR2 (germline): SGHVS, FNYEAQ. For the CDR3, the DNA is TGTGCTAGCAGCTTTGTAGAGCAAGAGACCCAGTACTTC. It specifies CASSFVEQETQYF.

V is TRBV11-2 and J is TRBJ2-5, with TRBD2 matching 11 bases. The CDR3 is 16 amino acids. CDR1 SGHAT and CDR2 FQNNGV come from the germline V gene. The V segment lost 2 bases and the J segment 0 bases; nucleotides outside the gene matches: 2. CDR3: CASSLRLAGYQETQYF. The CDR3 DNA follows: TGTGCCAGCAGCTTAAGACTAGCGGGGTACCAAGAGACCCAGTACTTC.

In its sample, this clonotype was seen many times. The chain is built from TRBV5-8 and TRBJ1-1; 8 bases match TRBD1. CDR3 length equals 15 residues. Germline loops: CDR1 SGHTS, CDR2 YDEGEE. Trimming cost V 1 base and J 2 bases; bases outside gene matches: 4. The CDR3 nucleotides read TGTGCCAGCAGCTTGACCCAGGGGGCTAACACTGAAGCTTTCTTT. This sequence encodes CASSLTQGANTEAFF.

This clonotype qualifies as medium-sized. A single base separates this from a much larger clone, so it may be a read error. The gene calls are TRBV7-3 and TRBJ2-5; D not resolved. The CDR3 sequence is 16 residues long. In germline, CDR1 is SGHTA, CDR2 FQGTGA. The V gene lost 5 bases and the J gene lost 11 bases, with 27 bases spanning the gap. The CDR3 DNA follows: TGTGCCAGCAGCCCCAACCAAGCCGTCCCATACAATGAGCAGTACTTC. Encoded protein: CASSPNQAVPYNEQYF.

The rearrangement uses TRBV28 and TRBJ1-2, with D possibly being TRBD1 (6 bases). CDR1 is MDHEN, CDR2 SYDVKM, per germline. Between the trimmed V and J ends, which lost 3 bases and 0 bases, there was a span of 8 bases. The CDR3 is 14 residues long. CDR3 amino acids: CASSFQGTNYGYTF. The CDR3 nucleotides are TGTGCCAGCAGTTTTCAGGGGACTAACTATGGCTACACCTTC.

In the case of this clonotype: One end of the junction fails to match germline, which may point to a read error. V is TRBV7-2 and J is TRBJ2-3; tentative D call: TRBD1 (5 bases). Per the germline V gene, CDR1 is SGHTA and CDR2 is FQGNSA. This CDR3 region has 14 residues. CDR3 DNA sequence: TGTGCCAGCGGCTTAGGTCAGGGTACAGATACGCAGTATTTT. Its translation is CASGLGQGTDTQYF.

This clonotype was found a few times. The chain employs TRBV20-1 and TRBJ2-1; TRBD2 agrees at 7 bases. Germline V gene lookup returns CDR1 DFQATT and CDR2 SNEGSKA (reference sequence). This CDR3 spans 17 amino acids. V trimming: 1 base; J trimming: 0 bases; junction bases outside the gene matches: 9. CDR3 region: CSARAQLATNSYNEQFF. DNA for the CDR3: TGCAGTGCTAGAGCCCAACTAGCGACTAACTCCTACAATGAGCAGTTCTTC.

Comment on this clonotype: The germline gene is not matched at one end of the junction; a read error may be the cause. This chain uses TRBV7-2 with TRBJ2-4; 8 nucleotides match TRBD1. The germline CDR1 and CDR2 sequences are SGHTA and FQGNSA. This CDR3 spans 16 amino acids. The DNA of the CDR3 is TGTGCCAGCAGCCGAGACAGGGGCGCCTATAATTCACCCCTCCACTTC. Translation: CASSRDRGAYNSPLHF.

As regards this clonotype: Because the CDR3 is missing its conserved closing phenylalanine or tryptophan, this is likely a read error. No DNA is shown, since the ends of the CDR3 on it are uncertain; the CDR3 is the one TCRdb lists. The gene calls are TRBV7-2 and TRBJ2-5; no DNA check was done on the table's D call, TRBD1. CDR1 is SGHTA and CDR2 is FQGNSA in the germline V gene. The length of the CDR3 is 16 amino acids, counting both ends. CDR3 sequence: CASSSPPVLNEQYFGA.

By frequency in the sample, this clonotype is medium-sized. The rearrangement uses TRBV7-9 and TRBJ2-7; TRBD1 matches 8 bases. The germline gives CDR1 SEHNR, CDR2 FQNEAQ (reference sequence). J lost 1 base, V lost 2 bases, and 4 bases had no gene match. The CDR3 runs 15 residues. DNA for the CDR3: TGTGCCAGCAGCTTAAGGACAGGGACTTCCTACGAGCAGTACTTC. Protein product: CASSLRTGTSYEQYF. The entire variable domain, with the rest obtained from reference TRBV7-9 and TRBJ2-7, is as follows: DTGVSQNPRHKITKRGQNVTFRCDPISEHNRLYWYRQTLGQGPEFLTYFQNEAQLEKSRLLSDRFSAERPKGSFSTLEIQRTEQGDSAMYLCASSLRTGTSYEQYFGPGTRLTVT.

The chain is built from TRBV7-2 and TRBJ2-7, with D possibly being TRBD2 (5 bases). Near its end, the DNA agrees better with TRBJ2-1, so the J call may be wrong. The germline V gene encodes CDR1 SGHTA and CDR2 FQGNSA. This CDR3 spans 15 amino acids. The CDR3: CASSLAILARNEQFF. The DNA for the CDR3 is TGTGCCAGCAGCTTAGCTATCCTAGCCCGTAATGAGCAGTTCTTC.

In the case of this clonotype: The CDR3 carries no conserved terminal phenylalanine or tryptophan, so it likely arises from a read error. The DNA is left out, because the CDR3 cannot be placed on it with certainty; the CDR3 is given as TCRdb lists it. The chain combines TRBV12-3 or TRBV12-4 with TRBJ2-3; the tabulated D call, TRBD1, remains unverified against the DNA. Both ends counted, the CDR3 spans 16 residues. CDR3: CASSMDRTYYEQYFGP.

This clonotype was picked up many times. J is TRBJ1-3 and V is TRBV19; D not resolved. Between the trimmed V and J ends, which lost 6 bases and 0 bases, there was a span of 12 bases. The CDR3 sequence is 15 residues long. Germline CDR1 and CDR2: LNHDA and SQIVND (reference sequence). DNA for the CDR3: TGTGCCAGTAGGGGAAACAGAGCCTCTGGAAACACCATATATTTT. Protein: CASRGNRASGNTIYF.

The genes are TRBV12-3 or TRBV12-4 and TRBJ2-7; the D gene is possibly TRBD2 (5 bases). The CDR3 extends over 13 amino acids. V was clipped by 9 bases and J by 5 bases, with 17 bases between them. The CDR3 region has the DNA TGTGCCAGTGTGGCGGGCATCCGGGACGAGCAGTACTTC. Its translation is CASVAGIRDEQYF.

The CDR3: CASSSGTSGQETQYF. In DNA, the CDR3 is TGTGCCAGCAGCTCCGGGACTAGCGGGCAAGAGACCCAGTACTTC. This sequence joins TRBV7-6 and TRBJ2-5; the match to TRBD2 covers 12 bases. Germline-derived CDR1 and CDR2 are SGHVS and FNYEAQ. The CDR3 extends over 15 amino acids. V was pared by 4 bases and J by 2 bases, with 2 bases of the junction left unmatched.

This clonotype is judged medium-sized. This chain connects TRBV6-1 to TRBJ2-7; TRBD1 matches at 8 bases. The junction had 6 bases not matched to a gene; V was cut back by 7 bases and J by 4 bases. Germline V gene sequence: CDR1 MNHNS, CDR2 SASEGT. The CDR3 runs to 13 residues. The CDR3 nucleotides read TGTGCCAGCACCCCGGACAGGGCTTACGAGCAGTACTTC. It translates to CASTPDRAYEQYF.

As to this clonotype: A clone one base away is much larger, so this may be a read error. The rearrangement links TRBV4-1 to TRBJ2-1; D possibly corresponds to TRBD1 (5 bases). Looked up from germline, CDR1 is MGHRA and CDR2 is YSYEKL. CDR3 length: 16 residues. The CDR3 is CASSQGDPSSYNEEFF. CDR3 in DNA: TGTGCCAGCAGCCAAGGGGATCCAAGCTCCTACAATGAGGAGTTCTTC.

This clonotype was seen a single time. The genes are TRBV6-1 and TRBJ2-5; D call uncertain. Trimming shortened V by 1 base and J by 0 bases, and 9 bases separated the two germline ends. Per the germline V gene, CDR1 is MNHNS and CDR2 is SASEGT. The CDR3 consists of 15 residues. CDR3 sequence reads: CASSEELTYQETQYF. In DNA form, the CDR3 reads TGTGCCAGCAGTGAAGAGTTGACATACCAAGAGACCCAGTACTTC.

As to this clonotype: The junction departs from the called germline gene at one end, perhaps through a read error. The chain employs TRBV7-6 and TRBJ2-2; 9 nucleotides match TRBD1. Germline CDR1 reads SGHVS; CDR2 reads FNYEAQ. The CDR3 runs to 15 residues. As DNA, the CDR3 is TGTGCTAGCAGCCCACAGGGGGCGGACACCGGGGAGCTGTTTTTT. It codes for CASSPQGADTGELFF.

This clonotype was found many times. Being one base from a much bigger clone, this may be a read error. CDR3 sequence (DNA): TGCGCCAGCAGTGACTCCGGGACTAGCGGGAGAGATAATGAGCAGTACTTC. Translation: CASSDSGTSGRDNEQYF. V is TRBV10-1 and J is TRBJ2-5, with 14 bases identical to TRBD2. The V gene's germline CDR1 is WNHNN and CDR2 SYGVQD (reference sequence). This CDR3 spans 17 amino acids. V lost 3 bases, J lost 11 bases, and 14 bases stayed unmatched.

This clonotype was recorded at least ten times. The chain employs TRBV4-3 and TRBJ2-7, with D possibly being TRBD1 or TRBD2 (5 bases each). CDR1 is LGHNA and CDR2 is YSLEER in the germline V gene. V was cut by 1 base and J by 0 bases, with 10 bases left in between. CDR3 size: 15 residues. The CDR3 DNA reads as TGCGCCAGCAGCCAAGCCTGGGACGACTCCTACGAGCAGTACTTC. Protein sequence: CASSQAWDDSYEQYF.

The J gene is TRBJ1-3, the V gene TRBV11-2; D gene uncertain. This CDR3 has 14 amino acids. V was clipped by 4 bases and J by 2 bases, with 9 bases between them. CDR1 is SGHAT, CDR2 FQNNGV, per germline. The CDR3 loop is CASSSASAGNTIYF. DNA for the CDR3: TGTGCCAGCAGCTCCGCTAGCGCTGGAAACACCATATATTTT.

This clonotype was seen ten or more times. CDR3 in amino acids: CASSYSRGTEAFF. The DNA for the CDR3 is TGTGCCAGCAGTTACTCGCGGGGAACTGAAGCTTTCTTT. This chain joins TRBV6-5 and TRBJ1-1; D is uncertain. The CDR3 length is 13 residues. The germline gives CDR1 MNHEY, CDR2 SVGAGI. Trimming shortened V by 0 bases and J by 5 bases, and 7 bases separated the two germline ends.

This clonotype has a count of ten or more. The chain has TRBV28 and TRBJ1-5; D is possibly TRBD1 (6 bases). V lost 5 bases and J lost 5, with 19 bases in between. The germline gives CDR1 MDHEN, CDR2 SYDVKM. The CDR3 extends over 16 amino acids. CDR3 DNA: TGTGCCAGCAGTGGGAAAAAAGGGGGTCTGGATCAGCCCCAGCATTTT. Encoded protein: CASSGKKGGLDQPQHF.

This clonotype has at least ten counts. The chain couples TRBV18 to TRBJ2-2; D remains ambiguous. The germline gives CDR1 KGHSH, CDR2 LQKENI. CDR3 size: 15 residues. V dropped 2 bases and J dropped 3 bases, with 10 bases sitting between them. The CDR3 region is CASSPKDGYTGELFF. The CDR3 DNA sequence: TGTGCCAGCTCACCAAAAGACGGGTACACCGGGGAGCTGTTTTTT. The complete variable domain, with remaining parts taken from reference TRBV18 and TRBJ2-2, reads NAGVMQNPRHLVRRRGQEARLRCSPMKGHSHVYWYRQLPEEGLKFMVYLQKENIIDESGMPKERFSAEFPKEGPSILRIQQVVRGDSAAYFCASSPKDGYTGELFFGEGSRLTVL.

The chain combines TRBV20-1 with TRBJ2-5, with D uncertain. The DNA end is a closer match to TRBJ2-6, so the J assignment may be wrong. Per germline, CDR1 DFQATT and CDR2 SNEGSKA (reference sequence). This CDR3 is 15 amino acids long. The CDR3: CSARDRSHGANVLTF. The CDR3 coding sequence is TGCAGTGCTAGAGATCGGAGCCATGGGGCCAACGTCCTGACTTTC.

In this sample, this clonotype turned up many times. A much larger clone sits a single nucleotide away, making a read error possible. The DNA for the CDR3 is TGTGCCAGCAGCATTAGCGGGAGTGGCGACGAGCAGTTCTTC. Encoded protein: CASSISGSGDEQFF. The chain joins TRBV6-1 to TRBJ2-1, with 9 bases aligning to TRBD2. The germline V gene encodes CDR1 MNHNS and CDR2 SASEGT. Unmatched junction bases numbered 10, after V lost 6 bases and J lost 10 bases. The CDR3 length is 14 residues.

As to this clonotype: As the CDR3 is not closed by the conserved phenylalanine or tryptophan, this likely results from a read error. No DNA is shown, since the ends of the CDR3 on it are uncertain; the CDR3 is the one TCRdb lists. The rearrangement links TRBV6-1 to TRBJ1-5; the table calls TRBD1, which could not be checked here. Counting both end residues, the CDR3 totals 8 amino acids. CDR1 MNHNS and CDR2 SASEGT come from the germline V gene. CDR3 sequence reads: CASTGGQG.

For this clonotype: The missing conserved phenylalanine or tryptophan at the end of this CDR3 makes a read error likely. No DNA is shown, since the ends of the CDR3 on it are uncertain; the CDR3 is the one TCRdb lists. The genes are TRBV6-4 and TRBJ1-1; the DNA was not compared with TRBD1, the D call given in the table. Germline V lookup: CDR1 MRHNA, CDR2 SNTAGT. The CDR3 is 15 amino acids in total, end residues counted. The CDR3 sequence: CASVDRGVSPSILVM.

As for this clonotype: The CDR3 end shows no conserved phenylalanine or tryptophan, and so a read error is likely. The DNA is omitted, as the CDR3 cannot be located on it reliably, and the CDR3 follows TCRdb's listing. This sequence joins TRBV7-1 and TRBJ2-3; the listed D gene, TRBD2, was not tested against the DNA. TRBV7-1 is an open reading frame, and its role is uncertain. The CDR3 is 18 residues long, ends included. CDR3 residues: CASSYLAGGVQETQYFGP.

This clonotype was counted a few times. In nucleotides, the CDR3 is TGTGCCAGCAGCTGGACAGTACAAGAGACCCAGTACTTC. Its protein product is CASSWTVQETQYF. The genes are TRBV7-6 and TRBJ2-7, with D possibly being TRBD1 (6 bases). Gene TRBJ2-5 matches the end of the DNA better, so the J call may be wrong. CDR1 is SGHVS, CDR2 FNYEAQ, per germline. CDR3 length equals 13 residues.